The rows below give T cell receptor beta chains drawn from one sample of a study of blood T cell repertoires in COVID-19. TCRdb keeps only in-frame clones here, not all; method: immunoSEQ multiplex PCR. The data hold 60,000 to 75,000 clones, with around 88% observed a single time. The sequenced sample was peripheral blood. Receptors were obtained from a woman older than 75 with acute or convalescent COVID-19. Each CDR3 is given with its conserved first and last residue. The D gene is left open where the match is weak. The size field is filled for only some rows; it gives once, few, many or a size class.

V	size	J	D	DNA	CDR3
TRBV10-2	NA	TRBJ2-7	TRBD2	TGCGCCAGCAGTGAACCGGGACTAGCGGGGGGGCCCCTACCGTACGAGCAGTACTTC	CASSEPGLAGGPLPYEQYF
TRBV5-1	NA	TRBJ1-4	NA	TGCGCCAGCAGCTTGACAGGCAGTAATGAAAAACTGTTTTTT	CASSLTGSNEKLFF
TRBV7-2	NA	TRBJ2-5	NA	TGTGCCAGCAGCTTAGGTTCCGGGGGAAAGGGGGAGACCCAGTACTTC	CASSLGSGGKGETQYF
TRBV28	NA	TRBJ1-6	NA	TGTGCCAGCAGTTTGAGTAGTCCACTCCTGAATTCACCCCTCCACTTT	CASSLSSPLLNSPLHF
TRBV12-3/TRBV12-4	few	TRBJ1-1	NA	TGTGCCAGCAGTCTCGGGGGGTTCACTGAAGCTTTCTTT	CASSLGGFTEAFF
TRBV2	NA	TRBJ2-7	TRBD2	TGTGCCAGCAGCCGGACAGCCTCTAGCGGGGGGGCGACTAACTACGAGCAGTACTTC	CASSRTASSGGATNYEQYF
TRBV15	few	TRBJ1-1	NA	TGTGCCACCGCAGGGATCCGGAGTTGGAACACTGAAGCTTTCTTT	CATAGIRSWNTEAFF
TRBV14	NA	TRBJ2-5	NA	TGTGCCAGCAGCCAAGATTCGGGGAGAGAGACCCAGTACTTC	CASSQDSGRETQYF
TRBV11-2	NA	TRBJ1-1	NA	TGTGCCAGCTTACAGACAATGAACACTGAAGCTTTCTTT	CASLQTMNTEAFF
TRBV10-3	NA	TRBJ1-1	TRBD1	TGTGCCATCAGATTTACCCTTCAGGGGGCGGACACTGAAGCTTTCTTT	CAIRFTLQGADTEAFF
TRBV3-1/TRBV3-2	NA	TRBJ2-4	TRBD1	TGTGCCAGCAGCCAGGGACAGGGGGGTTTGAACATTCAGTACTTC	CASSQGQGGLNIQYF
TRBV30	NA	TRBJ2-1	NA	TGTGCCTGGAGTCGGGACAATGAGCAGTTCTTC	CAWSRDNEQFF
TRBV3-1/TRBV3-2	NA	TRBJ1-4	TRBD1	TGTGCCAGCAGCCTGGGACAGGATGGTAATGAAAAACTGTTTTTT	CASSLGQDGNEKLFF
TRBV2	NA	TRBJ2-5	TRBD2	TGTGCCAGCACTAGGACATCGAGACTAGCGGGAGAAGAGACCCAGTACTTC	CASTRTSRLAGEETQYF
TRBV15	once	TRBJ1-1	NA	TGTGCCACCAGCGCCCAGGGTGGGCACACTGAAGCTTTCTTT	CATSAQGGHTEAFF
TRBV30	NA	TRBJ1-1	NA	TGTGCCTGGAGGACAAACACTGAAGCTTTCTTT	CAWRTNTEAFF
TRBV5-1	NA	TRBJ2-7	TRBD2	TGCGCCAGCAGCGTGCGACTAGCGGGAGCCTACGAGCAGTACTTC	CASSVRLAGAYEQYF
TRBV27	NA	TRBJ2-2	TRBD2	TGTGCCAGCAGTTTCCGAGGACTAGCCCTCACCGGGGAGCTGTTTTTT	CASSFRGLALTGELFF
TRBV4-2	NA	TRBJ2-1	TRBD2	TGTGCCAGCAGCCCACTAGCGGAATCCTACAATGAGCAGTTCTTC	CASSPLAESYNEQFF
TRBV9	NA	TRBJ1-2	TRBD1	TGTGCCAGCAGCGTAGATCTCGGACAGGGCGGTGGCTACACCTTC	CASSVDLGQGGGYTF
TRBV3-1/TRBV3-2	once	TRBJ1-6	NA	TGTGCCAGCAGCCCGAGCCTAGGGGAATATTCACCCCTCCACTTT	CASSPSLGEYSPLHF
TRBV9	NA	TRBJ1-3	TRBD1	TGTGCCAGCAGCGTTGATCCCGGGACAGGGTTCTCTGGAAACACCATATATTTT	CASSVDPGTGFSGNTIYF
TRBV28	NA	TRBJ1-2	NA	TGTGCCAGCACACAAACCTATGGCTACACCTTC	CASTQTYGYTF
TRBV28	once	TRBJ2-7	NA	TGTGCCAGCAGTTTATTTCAGTACGAGCAGTACTTC	CASSLFQYEQYF
TRBV10-3	NA	TRBJ2-7	NA	TGTGCCATCAGTCGACAAGCCTACGAGCAGTACTTC	CAISRQAYEQYF
TRBV29-1	NA	TRBJ2-1	NA	TGCAGCGTTCGGAGGTACAATGAGCAGTTCTTC	CSVRRYNEQFF